One sample yielded the 12 T cell receptor beta chains listed below, sequenced in a study of response to subunit inactivated influenza vaccine. TCRdb redid the calling of the RT-PCR reads with MiXCR, one entry per CDR3 protein. The table has around 190,000 distinct CDR3 sequences, around 8.8% seen once. This specimen consisted of non-naive T cells sorted from PBMCs, obtained on the day of vaccination. The source is a man aged 50-59 years who received an inactivated influenza vaccine.

The J gene is TRBJ2-3, the V gene TRBV15; TRBD2 matches 12 bases. The CDR3 contains 17 residues. After removal of 0 bases from V and 3 bases from J, the junction contained 4 bases not matched to a gene. From germline, CDR1 is LNHNV and CDR2 YYDKDF (reference sequence). CDR3 DNA sequence: TGTGCCACCAGCAGAGATGACGGGACTAGCGGGACAGATACGCAGTATTTT. It translates to CATSRDDGTSGTDTQYF.

This chain links TRBV29-1 with TRBJ2-5; 12 bases map to TRBD1. With V trimmed by 6 bases and J by 5 bases, 7 bases remained unmatched. The CDR3 contains 14 residues. CDR1 SQVTM and CDR2 ANQGSEA come from the germline V gene. The CDR3 DNA is TGCAGCGTAGGCGGGACAGGGGGCGCCGAGACCCAGTACTTC. Protein sequence: CSVGGTGGAETQYF.

This chain connects TRBV10-3 to TRBJ1-5, with D unresolved. The CDR3 has 18 residues. In germline, CDR1 is ENHRY, CDR2 SYGVKD. The ends were cut back, 0 bases at V and 2 bases at J, with 17 bases in the middle. The CDR3 loop reads CAISESWVRDWGNQPQHF. The CDR3 coding sequence is TGTGCCATCAGTGAGTCTTGGGTAAGGGATTGGGGCAATCAGCCCCAGCATTTT.

This clonotype has at least ten counts. This sequence joins TRBV7-9 and TRBJ2-5, with D hard to call. The germline V gene encodes CDR1 SEHNR and CDR2 FQNEAQ (reference sequence). Trimming pared 2 bases from V and 5 bases from J, leaving 12 bases between. This CDR3 is built from 14 residues. CDR3 sequence (DNA): TGTGCCAGCAGCTTAATGGGGAATCGGGAGACCCAGTACTTC. It codes for CASSLMGNRETQYF.

The J gene is TRBJ1-4, the V gene TRBV28, with unresolved D. Trimming pared 5 bases from V and 11 bases from J, leaving 12 bases between. CDR3 size: 12 residues. Germline V lookup: CDR1 MDHEN, CDR2 SYDVKM. In DNA form, the CDR3 reads TGTGCCAGCAGTGGGCCGTGGGCCAAACTGTTTTTT. As protein: CASSGPWAKLFF.

The V call is TRBV7-2, the J call TRBJ1-3, with TRBD1 as a possible D gene (5 bases). The CDR3 is 15 residues long. V lost 2 bases and J lost 2, with 10 bases in between. Germline loops: CDR1 SGHTA, CDR2 FQGNSA. CDR3: CASSLRGVAGNTIYF. The CDR3, as DNA: TGTGCCAGCAGCTTAAGAGGGGTGGCTGGAAACACCATATATTTT.

This clonotype was seen only a few times. This CDR3 is CASSLASRGQAFF. The CDR3 DNA reads as TGTGCCAGCAGCTTAGCGTCCAGGGGACAAGCTTTCTTT. V is TRBV7-9 and J is TRBJ1-1; D is possibly TRBD1 (6 bases). Trimming left V 0 bases short and J 9 bases short, with 11 bases between. This CDR3 spans 13 amino acids. Per the germline V gene, CDR1 is SEHNR and CDR2 is FQNEAQ (reference sequence).

This clonotype was seen ten or more times. As DNA, the CDR3 is TGTGCCAGCAGTTACTCCCCGGTAGTAGGAGTCTACAATGAGCAGTTCTTC. Translating it yields CASSYSPVVGVYNEQFF. The rearrangement joins TRBV2 to TRBJ2-1; D remains ambiguous. The CDR3 loop spans 17 amino acids. Germline V gene sequence: CDR1 SNHLY, CDR2 FYNNEI. V was trimmed by 5 bases and J by 3 bases, leaving 20 bases between them. Filled out from reference TRBV2 and TRBJ2-1, the complete variable domain reads EPEVTQTPSHQVTQMGQEVILRCVPISNHLYFYWYRQILGQKVEFLVSFYNNEISEKSEIFDDQFSVERPDGSNFTLKIRSTKLEDSAMYFCASSYSPVVGVYNEQFFGPGTRLTVL.

This clonotype was seen ten or more times. The V and J genes are TRBV5-1 and TRBJ2-7; the D gene is possibly TRBD1 (6 bases). V lost 6 bases and J lost 1, with 14 bases in between. The CDR3 loop spans 14 amino acids. Germline assignment: CDR1 SGHRS and CDR2 YFSETQ. For the CDR3, the DNA is TGCGCCAGCAACTCGGACAGCCGATCCTACGAGCAGTACTTC. Protein product: CASNSDSRSYEQYF.

At least ten counts were recorded for this clonotype. V gene TRBV15 combines with J gene TRBJ2-2; 7 bases agree with TRBD1. V lost 5 bases to trimming and J lost 0 bases; unmatched junction nucleotides: 6. CDR3 size: 16 residues. CDR1 and CDR2 (germline): LNHNV, YYDKDF (reference sequence). CDR3 protein: CATSLQGSANTGELFF. CDR3 nucleotides: TGTGCCACCAGCTTACAGGGGTCTGCGAACACCGGGGAGCTGTTTTTT.

J is TRBJ2-1 and V is TRBV10-3; no firm D call. The CDR3 extends over 11 amino acids. Germline V CDR1 and CDR2: ENHRY, SYGVKD. The V gene lost 6 bases and the J gene lost 9 bases, with 9 bases spanning the gap. CDR3 DNA: TGTGCCATCAGCAAGGGAAGTGAGCAGTTCTTC. Translated: CAISKGSEQFF.

The chain recombines TRBV15 with TRBJ2-1; 13 positions match TRBD2. Germline CDR1 reads LNHNV; CDR2 reads YYDKDF (reference sequence). This CDR3 spans 17 amino acids. The V segment lost 5 bases and the J segment 8 bases; nucleotides outside the gene matches: 12. For the CDR3, the DNA is TGTGCCACCAGCGCACCGGTACTAGCGGGAGGGGGCGATGAGCAGTTCTTC. As protein: CATSAPVLAGGGDEQFF.